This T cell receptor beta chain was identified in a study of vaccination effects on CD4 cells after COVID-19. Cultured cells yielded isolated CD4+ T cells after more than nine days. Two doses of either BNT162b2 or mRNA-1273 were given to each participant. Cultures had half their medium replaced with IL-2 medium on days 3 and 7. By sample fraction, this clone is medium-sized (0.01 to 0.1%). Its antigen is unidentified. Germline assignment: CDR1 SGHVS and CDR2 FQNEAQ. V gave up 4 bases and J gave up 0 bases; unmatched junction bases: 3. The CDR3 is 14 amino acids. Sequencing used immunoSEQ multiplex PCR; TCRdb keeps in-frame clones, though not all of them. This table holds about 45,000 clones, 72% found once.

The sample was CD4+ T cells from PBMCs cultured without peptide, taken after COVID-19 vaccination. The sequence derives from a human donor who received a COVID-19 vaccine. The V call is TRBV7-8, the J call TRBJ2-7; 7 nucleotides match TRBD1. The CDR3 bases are TGTGCCAGCAGCTCCAGGACAGGCTCCTACGAGCAGTACTTC. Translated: CASSSRTGSYEQYF.